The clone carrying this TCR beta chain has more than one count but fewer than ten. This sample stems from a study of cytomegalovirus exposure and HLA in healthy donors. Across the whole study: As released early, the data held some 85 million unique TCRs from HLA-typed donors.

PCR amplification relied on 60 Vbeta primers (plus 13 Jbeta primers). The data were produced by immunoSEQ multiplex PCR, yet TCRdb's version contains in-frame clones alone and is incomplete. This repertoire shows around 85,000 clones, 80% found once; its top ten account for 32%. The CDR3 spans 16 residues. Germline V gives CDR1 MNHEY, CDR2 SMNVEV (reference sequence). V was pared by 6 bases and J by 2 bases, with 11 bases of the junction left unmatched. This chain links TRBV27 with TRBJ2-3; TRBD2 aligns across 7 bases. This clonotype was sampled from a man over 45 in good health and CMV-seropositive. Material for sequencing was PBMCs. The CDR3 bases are TGTGCCAGCAGGGCGACAGCGGGACTGTCCACAGATACGCAGTATTTT. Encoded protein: CASRATAGLSTDTQYF.